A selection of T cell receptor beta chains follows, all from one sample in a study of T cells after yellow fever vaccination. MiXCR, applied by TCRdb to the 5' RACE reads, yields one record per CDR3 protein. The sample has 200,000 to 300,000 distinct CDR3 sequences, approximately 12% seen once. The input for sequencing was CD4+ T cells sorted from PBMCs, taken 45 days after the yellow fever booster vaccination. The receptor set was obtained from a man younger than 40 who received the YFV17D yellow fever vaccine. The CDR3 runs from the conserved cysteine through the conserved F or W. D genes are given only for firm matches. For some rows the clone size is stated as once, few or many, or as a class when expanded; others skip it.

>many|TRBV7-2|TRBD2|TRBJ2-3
TGTGCCAGCAGTTCGAAAGCGGGAGGGGTGGATACGCAGTATTTT
CASSSKAGGVDTQYF
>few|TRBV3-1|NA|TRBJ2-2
TGTGCCAGCAGCCCCCAGCGCCACACCGGGGAGCTGTTTTTT
CASSPQRHTGELFF
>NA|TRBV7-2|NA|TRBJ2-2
TGTGACAGCAGCTTAGATAGCGGAGACAGGGAGCTGTTTTTT
CDSSLDSGDRELFF
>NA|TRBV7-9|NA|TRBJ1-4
TGTGCCAGCAGCTTAGGTCCAGGGTATAATGAAAAACTGTTTTTT
CASSLGPGYNEKLFF
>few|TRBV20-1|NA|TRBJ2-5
TGCAGTGCTAGTGTGGGGCTTGAGACCCAGTACTTC
CSASVGLETQYF
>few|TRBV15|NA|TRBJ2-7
TGTGCCACCAGCAGAGACCTCGAACGGACCTACGAGCAGTACTTC
CATSRDLERTYEQYF
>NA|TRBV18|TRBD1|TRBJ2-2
TGTGCCAGCTCACCGACCAAGGGACAGGGGCCAAACACCGGGGAGCTGTTTTTT
CASSPTKGQGPNTGELFF
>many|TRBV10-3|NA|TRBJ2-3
TGTGCCATCAGTACCCGGGATGATACGCAGTATTTT
CAISTRDDTQYF
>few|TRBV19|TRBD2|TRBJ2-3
TGTGGAATAGCGGGAGTTATGGATACGCAGTATTTT
CGIAGVMDTQYF
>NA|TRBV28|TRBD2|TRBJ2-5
TGTGCCAGCAGTTTCGTCCTCGGGAGGGCCGTGACGGAGACCCAGTACTTC
CASSFVLGRAVTETQYF
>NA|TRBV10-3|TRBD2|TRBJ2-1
TGTGCCATCAGACGGGCGCTAGCGGAACCCTACAATGAGCAGTTCTTC
CAIRRALAEPYNEQFF
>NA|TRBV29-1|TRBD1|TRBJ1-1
TGCAGCGTTGCTTTTAGGACAGGGGACACTGAAGCTTTCTTT
CSVAFRTGDTEAFF
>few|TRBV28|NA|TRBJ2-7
TGTGCCAGCAGTTACCCTCGTGGTACGGGTCCGAGGGTCGAGCAGTACTTC
CASSYPRGTGPRVEQYF
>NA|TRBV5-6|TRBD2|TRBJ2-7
TGTGCCAGCAGCTTCTGGAGGGGCGGGAGGGCCTCCTACGAGCAGTACTTC
CASSFWRGGRASYEQYF
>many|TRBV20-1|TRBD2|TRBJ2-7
TGCAGTGCTAGAGAACAGCGGGAGAGGTACGAGCAGTACTTC
CSAREQRERYEQYF
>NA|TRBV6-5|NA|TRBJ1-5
TGTGCCAGCAGTTATTCGCAGAGGGGTGGGCCCCAGCATTTT
CASSYSQRGGPQHF
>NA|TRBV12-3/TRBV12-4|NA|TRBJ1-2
TGTGCCAGCAGCCCGTCTTATGGGACCGAGGGGGGCTACACCTTC
CASSPSYGTEGGYTF
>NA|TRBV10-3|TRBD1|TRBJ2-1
TGTGCCATCAAAAGGGGGACAGACCACCATGAGCAGTTCTTC
CAIKRGTDHHEQFF
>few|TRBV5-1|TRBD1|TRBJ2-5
TGCGCCAGCAGCCTAAACAGGGGAAGGGTGGAGACCCAGTACTTC
CASSLNRGRVETQYF
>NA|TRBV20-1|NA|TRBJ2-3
TGCAGTGCTATTAAGGCGGATCCGGGCACAGATACGCAGTATTTT
CSAIKADPGTDTQYF
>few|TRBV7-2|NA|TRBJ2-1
TGTGCCAGCAGCTTTAGGAGGTCCTACAATGAGCAGTTCTTC
CASSFRRSYNEQFF
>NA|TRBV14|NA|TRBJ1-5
TGTGCCAGCAGCCAACGGGGTTTAGGTCAGCCCCAGCATTTT
CASSQRGLGQPQHF
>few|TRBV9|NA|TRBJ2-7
TGTGCCAGCAGCGTATCCCCCGGCGCGGGCTACGAGCAGTACTTC
CASSVSPGAGYEQYF
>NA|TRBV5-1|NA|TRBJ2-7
TGCGCCAGCAGCGTGACAGCCTACGAGCAGTACTTC
CASSVTAYEQYF
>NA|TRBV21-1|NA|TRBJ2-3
TGTGCCAGCAGCGCCCGGACTAGCGGGAACACAGATACGCAGTATTTT
CASSARTSGNTDTQYF
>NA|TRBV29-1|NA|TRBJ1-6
TGCAGCGTGAGGGACCGAACAAATTCACCCCTCCACTTT
CSVRDRTNSPLHF
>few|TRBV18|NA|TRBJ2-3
TGTGCCAGCTCACCTCCGATGAGGGCAGATACGCAGTATTTT
CASSPPMRADTQYF
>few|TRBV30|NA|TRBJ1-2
TGTGCCTGGAGGGGGCTGGGGAAAGACTATGGCTACACCTTC
CAWRGLGKDYGYTF
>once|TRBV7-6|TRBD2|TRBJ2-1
TGTGCCAGCAGCTTCCGACTAGCGGGCAGGAGCTACTACAATGAGCAGTTCTTC
CASSFRLAGRSYYNEQFF
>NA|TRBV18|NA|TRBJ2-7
TGTGCCAGCTCACCACGGCTTGATGCCGAGCAGTACTTC
CASSPRLDAEQYF
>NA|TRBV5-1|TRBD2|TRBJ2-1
TGCGCCAGCAGCTTCGACCCCCGGGGACTAGTTCGCGCCAATGAGCAGTTCTTC
CASSFDPRGLVRANEQFF
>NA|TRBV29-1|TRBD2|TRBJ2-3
TGCAGCGTTCGAGCGGGAGACGGCACAGATACGCAGTATTTT
CSVRAGDGTDTQYF
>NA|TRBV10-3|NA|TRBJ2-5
TGTGCCAACGCTGCAGGGGGGGGAGAGACCCAGTACTTC
CANAAGGGETQYF
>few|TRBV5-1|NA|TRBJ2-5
TGCGCCAGCAGCTTGGGGGGGACTGAGCCGGCGTACTTC
CASSLGGTEPAYF
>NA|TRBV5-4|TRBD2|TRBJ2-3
TGTGCCAGCAGCCCGGGGCGTAGCGGGCGAACAGATACGCAGTATTTT
CASSPGRSGRTDTQYF
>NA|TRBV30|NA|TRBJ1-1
TGTGCCTGGAATTACAGGAAGAACACTGAAGCTTTCTTT
CAWNYRKNTEAFF
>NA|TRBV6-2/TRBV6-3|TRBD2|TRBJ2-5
TGTGCCAGCAATTCCTTAGCGGGAAAAGAGACCCAGTACTTC
CASNSLAGKETQYF
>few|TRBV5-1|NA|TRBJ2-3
TGCGCCAGCGAGCCGGGGTCTAGCACAGATACGCAGTATTTT
CASEPGSSTDTQYF
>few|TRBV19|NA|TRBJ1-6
TGTGCCAGTAGTACGAGGGGAGATTCACCCCTCCACTTT
CASSTRGDSPLHF
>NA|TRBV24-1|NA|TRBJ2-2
TGTGCCACCAGTGATTTGGGGGTGGGGACGCCTCGAGTTGGCGGGGAGCTGTTTTTT
CATSDLGVGTPRVGGELFF
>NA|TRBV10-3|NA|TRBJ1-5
TGTGCCATCAGTGAAATTCAGGGAACTCAGCCCCAGCATTTT
CAISEIQGTQPQHF
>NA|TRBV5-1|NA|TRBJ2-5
TGCGCCAGCAGCTTGGGGTCGGGGGTAGAGACCCAGTACTTC
CASSLGSGVETQYF
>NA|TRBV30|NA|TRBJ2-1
TGTGCCTGGTCGTCGTCCGCCTACAATGAGCAGTTCTTC
CAWSSSAYNEQFF
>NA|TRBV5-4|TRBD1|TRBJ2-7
TGTGCCAGCAGCAACCGGGACAGGGAGGGGGAGCAGTACTTC
CASSNRDREGEQYF
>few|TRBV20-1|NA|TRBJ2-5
TGCAGTGCTGGCGATGGGGGGGCGCAGGGGACCCAGTACTTC
CSAGDGGAQGTQYF
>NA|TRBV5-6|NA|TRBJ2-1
TGTGCCAGCAGCTTGGCCGTTCGGCGAAATGAGCAGTTCTTC
CASSLAVRRNEQFF
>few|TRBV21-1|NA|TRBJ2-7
TGTGCCAGCAGCAAAGATGGCGGGGGGGTCGAGCAGTACTTC
CASSKDGGGVEQYF
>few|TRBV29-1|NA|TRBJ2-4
TGCAGCGTTGTTGGGGAGGCCAAAAACATTCAGTACTTC
CSVVGEAKNIQYF
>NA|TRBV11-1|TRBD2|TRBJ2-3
TGTGCCAGCAGCTCCCCCAGGAAAGCGGGGGCCCCCACAGATACGCAGTATTTT
CASSSPRKAGAPTDTQYF
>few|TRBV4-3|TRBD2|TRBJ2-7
TGCGCCAGCAGCCAGGGACTAGCGGGCGCCTACGAGCAGTACTTC
CASSQGLAGAYEQYF
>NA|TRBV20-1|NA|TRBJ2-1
TGCAGTGCTAGATTAACAGGTTTAACCTACAATGAGCAGTTCTTC
CSARLTGLTYNEQFF
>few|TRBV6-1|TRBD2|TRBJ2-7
TGTGCCAGCAGCGCTAGCGGGAAGTACGAGCAGTACTTC
CASSASGKYEQYF
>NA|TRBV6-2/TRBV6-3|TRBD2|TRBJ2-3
TGTGCCAGCAGAAAAGGACTAGCGGGGATCACAGATACGCAGTATTTT
CASRKGLAGITDTQYF
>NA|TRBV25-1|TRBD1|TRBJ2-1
TGTGCCAGCAGCGAGACCCGGACAGGGGGCAATAATGAGCAGTTCTTC
CASSETRTGGNNEQFF
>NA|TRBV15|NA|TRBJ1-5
TGTGCCACCAGCATCGACGGGGGGGGTTCGTATCAGCCCCAGCATTTT
CATSIDGGGSYQPQHF
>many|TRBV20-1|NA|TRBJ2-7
TGCAGTGCTAGTGGTGGGAAGAGTGTTGAGCAGTACTTC
CSASGGKSVEQYF
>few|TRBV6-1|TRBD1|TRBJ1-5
TGTGCCAGCAGGAGACAGGGGGCGACTTCCAGCCCCCAGCATTTT
CASRRQGATSSPQHF
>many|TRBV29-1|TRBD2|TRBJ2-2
TGCAGCGTTGATAGCGGGAGACATACCGGGGAGCTGTTTTTT
CSVDSGRHTGELFF
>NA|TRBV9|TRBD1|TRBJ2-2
TGTGCCAGCAGCCCACGGACAGGGCCCGGGGAGCTGTTTTTT
CASSPRTGPGELFF
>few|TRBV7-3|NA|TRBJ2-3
TGTGCCAGCAGCTTAAATCCCCTGGGAGGGGGCCCCACAGATACGCAGTATTTT
CASSLNPLGGGPTDTQYF